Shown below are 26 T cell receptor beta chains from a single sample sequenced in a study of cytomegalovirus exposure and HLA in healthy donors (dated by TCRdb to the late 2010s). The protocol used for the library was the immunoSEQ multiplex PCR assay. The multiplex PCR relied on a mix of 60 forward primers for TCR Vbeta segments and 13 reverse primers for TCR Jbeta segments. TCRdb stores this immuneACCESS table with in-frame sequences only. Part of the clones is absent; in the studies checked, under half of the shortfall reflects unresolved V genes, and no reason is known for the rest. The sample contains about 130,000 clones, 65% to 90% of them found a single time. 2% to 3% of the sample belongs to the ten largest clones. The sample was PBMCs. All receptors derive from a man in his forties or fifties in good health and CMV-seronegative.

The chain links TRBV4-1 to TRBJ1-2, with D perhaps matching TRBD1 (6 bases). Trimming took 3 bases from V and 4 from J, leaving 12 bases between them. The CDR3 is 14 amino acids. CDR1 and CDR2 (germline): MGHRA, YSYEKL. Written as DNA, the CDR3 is TGCGCCAGCAGCCAGGGGACAACCTTCTATGGCTACACCTTC. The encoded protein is CASSQGTTFYGYTF.

CDR3 coding DNA: TGTGCCAGCACCATTGGGACAGGGAGGAATGGCTACACCTTC. Protein product: CASTIGTGRNGYTF. The V gene is TRBV6-1, the J gene TRBJ1-2; 9 bases map to TRBD1. V shed 7 bases, J shed 6 bases, and the junction held 9 bases outside the gene matches. CDR1 and CDR2 (germline): MNHNS, SASEGT. CDR3 length: 14 residues.

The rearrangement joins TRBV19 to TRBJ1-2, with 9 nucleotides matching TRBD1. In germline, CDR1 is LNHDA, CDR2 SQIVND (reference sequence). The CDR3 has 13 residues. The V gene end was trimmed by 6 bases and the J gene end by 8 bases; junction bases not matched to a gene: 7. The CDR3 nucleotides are TGTGCCAGTAGCCCGGGACAGGGACTAGGCTACACCTTC. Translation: CASSPGQGLGYTF.

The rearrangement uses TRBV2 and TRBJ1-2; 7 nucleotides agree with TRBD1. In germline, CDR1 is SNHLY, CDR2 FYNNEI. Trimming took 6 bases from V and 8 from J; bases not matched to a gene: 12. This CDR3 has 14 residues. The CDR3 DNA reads TGTGCCAGCAGCGATGGGACAGCCCCCTTGGGCTACACCTTC. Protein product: CASSDGTAPLGYTF.

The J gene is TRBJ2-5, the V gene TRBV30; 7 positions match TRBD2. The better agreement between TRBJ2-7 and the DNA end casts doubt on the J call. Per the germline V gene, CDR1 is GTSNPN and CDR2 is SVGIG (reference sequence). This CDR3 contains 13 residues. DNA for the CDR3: TGTGCCTGGAGCGTCTCGGGGGGCTACGAGCAGTACTTC. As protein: CAWSVSGGYEQYF.

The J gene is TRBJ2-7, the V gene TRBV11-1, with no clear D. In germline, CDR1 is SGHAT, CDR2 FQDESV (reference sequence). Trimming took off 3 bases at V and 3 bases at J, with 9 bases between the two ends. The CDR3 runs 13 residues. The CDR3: CASSLVPDYEQYF. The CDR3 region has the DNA TGTGCCAGCAGCTTGGTCCCAGACTACGAGCAGTACTTC.

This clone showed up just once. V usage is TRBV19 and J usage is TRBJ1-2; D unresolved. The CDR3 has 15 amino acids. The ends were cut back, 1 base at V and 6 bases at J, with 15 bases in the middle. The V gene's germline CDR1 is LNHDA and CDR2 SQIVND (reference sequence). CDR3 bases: TGTGCCAGTAGTATAGGACTAGATGCCGCGAATGGCTACACCTTC. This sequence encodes CASSIGLDAANGYTF.

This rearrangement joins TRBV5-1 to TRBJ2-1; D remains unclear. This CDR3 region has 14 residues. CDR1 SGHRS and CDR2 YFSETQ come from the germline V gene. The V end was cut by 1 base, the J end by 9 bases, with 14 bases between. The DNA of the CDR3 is TGCGCCAGCAGCTTGAGAAATTTTTTTAGTGAGCAGTTCTTC. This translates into CASSLRNFFSEQFF.

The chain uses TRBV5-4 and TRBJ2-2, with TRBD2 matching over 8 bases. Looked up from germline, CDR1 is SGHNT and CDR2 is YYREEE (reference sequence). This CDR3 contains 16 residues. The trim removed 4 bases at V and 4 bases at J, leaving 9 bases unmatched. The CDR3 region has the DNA TGTGCCAGCAGCACCGGGACTAGGATATCCACCGGGGAGCTGTTTTTT. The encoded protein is CASSTGTRISTGELFF.

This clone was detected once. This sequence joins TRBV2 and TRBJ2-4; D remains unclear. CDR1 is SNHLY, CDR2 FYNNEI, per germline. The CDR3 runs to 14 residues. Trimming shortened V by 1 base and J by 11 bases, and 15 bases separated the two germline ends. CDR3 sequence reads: CASSEEDMVTVQYF. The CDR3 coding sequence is TGTGCCAGCAGTGAAGAGGATATGGTGACTGTTCAGTACTTC.

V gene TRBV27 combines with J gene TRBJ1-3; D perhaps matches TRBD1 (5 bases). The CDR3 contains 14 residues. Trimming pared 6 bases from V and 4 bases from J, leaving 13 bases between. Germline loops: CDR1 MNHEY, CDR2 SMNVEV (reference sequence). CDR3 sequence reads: CASRAGSSGNTIYF. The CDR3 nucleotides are TGTGCCAGCAGAGCAGGGTCATCCGGAAACACCATATATTTT.

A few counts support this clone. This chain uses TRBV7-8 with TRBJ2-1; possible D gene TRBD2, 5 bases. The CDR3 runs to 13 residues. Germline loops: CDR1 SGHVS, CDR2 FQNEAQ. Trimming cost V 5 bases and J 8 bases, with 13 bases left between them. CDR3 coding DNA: TGTGCCAGCAGCGATCCTGGCGGGTATGAGCAGTTCTTC. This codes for CASSDPGGYEQFF. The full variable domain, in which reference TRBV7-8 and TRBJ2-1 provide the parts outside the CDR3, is GAGVSQSPRYKVAKRGQDVALRCDPISGHVSLFWYQQALGQGPEFLTYFQNEAQLDKSGLPSDRFFAERPEGSVSTLKIQRTQQEDSAVYLCASSDPGGYEQFFGPGTRLTVL.

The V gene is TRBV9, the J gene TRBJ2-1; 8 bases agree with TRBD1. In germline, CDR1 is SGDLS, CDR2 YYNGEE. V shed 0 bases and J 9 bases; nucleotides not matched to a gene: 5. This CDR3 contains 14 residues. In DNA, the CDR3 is TGTGCCAGCAGCGTAGGGGCCGGGACAGGTGAGCAGTTCTTC. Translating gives CASSVGAGTGEQFF.

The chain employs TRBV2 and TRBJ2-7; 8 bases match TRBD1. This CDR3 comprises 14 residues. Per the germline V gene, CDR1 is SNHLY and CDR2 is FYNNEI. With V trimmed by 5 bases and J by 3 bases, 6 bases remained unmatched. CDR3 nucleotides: TGTGCCAGCAGTCCCGGGACAGGAGGCTACGAGCAGTACTTC. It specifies CASSPGTGGYEQYF.

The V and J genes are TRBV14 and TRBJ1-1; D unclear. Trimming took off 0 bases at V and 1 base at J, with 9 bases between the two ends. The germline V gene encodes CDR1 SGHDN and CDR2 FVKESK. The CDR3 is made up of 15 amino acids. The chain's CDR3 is CASSQDGQQNTEAFF. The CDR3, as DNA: TGTGCCAGCAGCCAAGATGGCCAACAGAACACTGAAGCTTTCTTT.

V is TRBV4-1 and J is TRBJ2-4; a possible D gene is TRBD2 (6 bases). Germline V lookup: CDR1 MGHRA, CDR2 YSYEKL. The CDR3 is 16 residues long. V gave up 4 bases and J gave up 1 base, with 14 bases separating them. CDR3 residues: CASSRTGTGAKNIQYF. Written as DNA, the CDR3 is TGCGCCAGCAGCCGGACGGGGACTGGGGCCAAAAACATTCAGTACTTC.

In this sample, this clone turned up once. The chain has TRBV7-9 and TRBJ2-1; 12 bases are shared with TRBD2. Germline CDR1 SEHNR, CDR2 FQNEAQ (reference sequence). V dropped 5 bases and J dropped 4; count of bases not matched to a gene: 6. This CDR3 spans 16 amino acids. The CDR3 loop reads CASSLTSGGRYNEQFF. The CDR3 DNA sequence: TGTGCCAGCAGCCTGACTAGCGGGGGAAGATACAATGAGCAGTTCTTC.

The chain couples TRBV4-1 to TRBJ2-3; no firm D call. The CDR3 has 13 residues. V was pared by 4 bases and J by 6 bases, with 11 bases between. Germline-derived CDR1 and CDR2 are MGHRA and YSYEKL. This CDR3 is CASSLQNGDTQYF. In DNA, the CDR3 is TGCGCCAGCAGCCTACAAAACGGGGATACGCAGTATTTT.

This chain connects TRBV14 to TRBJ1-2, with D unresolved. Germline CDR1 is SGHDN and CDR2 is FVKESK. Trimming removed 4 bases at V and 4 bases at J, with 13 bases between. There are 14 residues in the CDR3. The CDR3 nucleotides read TGTGCCAGCAGCCTACGGTCTATAGTCTATGGCTACACCTTC. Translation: CASSLRSIVYGYTF.

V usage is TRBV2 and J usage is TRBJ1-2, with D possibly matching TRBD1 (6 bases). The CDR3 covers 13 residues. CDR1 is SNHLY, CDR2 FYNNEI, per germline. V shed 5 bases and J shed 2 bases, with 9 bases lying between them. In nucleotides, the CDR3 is TGTGCCAGCAGTCCTACAGGGAACTATGGCTACACCTTC. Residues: CASSPTGNYGYTF.

CDR3 loop: CASSLNTEAFF. The CDR3 DNA sequence: TGTGCCAGCAGCCTAAACACTGAAGCTTTCTTT. This chain joins TRBV11-2 and TRBJ1-1; D not certain. CDR1 and CDR2 from the germline V gene are SGHAT and FQNNGV. CDR3 length equals 11 residues. The V gene lost 5 bases and the J gene lost 2 bases, with 3 bases spanning the gap.

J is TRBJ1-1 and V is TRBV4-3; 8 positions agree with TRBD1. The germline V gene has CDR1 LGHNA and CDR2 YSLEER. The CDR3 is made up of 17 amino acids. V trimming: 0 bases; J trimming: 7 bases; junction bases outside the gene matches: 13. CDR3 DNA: TGCGCCAGCAGCCAAGAGACAGGGGCTATCCGAACGAGTGAAGCTTTCTTT. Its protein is CASSQETGAIRTSEAFF.

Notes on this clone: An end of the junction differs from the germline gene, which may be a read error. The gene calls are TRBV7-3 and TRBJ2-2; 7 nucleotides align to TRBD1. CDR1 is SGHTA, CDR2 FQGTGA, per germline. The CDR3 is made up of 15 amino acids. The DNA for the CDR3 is TGTGCCAGCAGTTTAAGACAGGGGAACACCGGGGAGCTGTTTTTT. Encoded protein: CASSLRQGNTGELFF.

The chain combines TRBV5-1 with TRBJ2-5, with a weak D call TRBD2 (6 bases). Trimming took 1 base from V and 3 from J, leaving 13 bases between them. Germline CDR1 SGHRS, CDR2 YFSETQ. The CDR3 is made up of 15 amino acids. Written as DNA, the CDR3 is TGCGCCAGCAGCTTGTTTAGGGACTCCAAAGAGACCCAGTACTTC. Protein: CASSLFRDSKETQYF.

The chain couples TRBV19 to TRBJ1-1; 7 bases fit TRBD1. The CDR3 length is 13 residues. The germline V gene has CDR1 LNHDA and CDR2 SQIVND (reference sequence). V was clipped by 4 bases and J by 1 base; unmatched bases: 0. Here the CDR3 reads CASSTGGNTEAFF. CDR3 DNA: TGTGCCAGTAGTACAGGGGGGAACACTGAAGCTTTCTTT.

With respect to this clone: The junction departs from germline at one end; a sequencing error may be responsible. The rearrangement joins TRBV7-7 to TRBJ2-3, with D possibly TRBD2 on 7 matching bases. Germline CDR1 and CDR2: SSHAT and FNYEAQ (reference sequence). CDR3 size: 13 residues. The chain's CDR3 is CASSRGGPDTQYF. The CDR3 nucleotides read TGTGCTAGCAGCCGCGGGGGCCCAGATACGCAGTATTTT.